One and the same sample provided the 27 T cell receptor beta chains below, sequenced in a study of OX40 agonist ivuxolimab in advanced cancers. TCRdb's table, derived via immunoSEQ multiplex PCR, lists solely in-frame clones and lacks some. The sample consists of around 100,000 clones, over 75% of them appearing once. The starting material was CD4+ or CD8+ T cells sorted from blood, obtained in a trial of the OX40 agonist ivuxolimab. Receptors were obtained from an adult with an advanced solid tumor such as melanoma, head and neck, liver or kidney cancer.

The CDR3 loop reads CASSVGDTPNYGYTF. CDR3 DNA: TGTGCCAGCAGCGTAGGGGACACACCTAACTATGGCTACACCTTC. The chain employs TRBV9 and TRBJ1-2; D may be TRBD1 (6 bases). Deletions cut 0 bases from V and 0 bases from J, with 9 bases between. This CDR3 is built from 15 residues. Germline CDR1 and CDR2: SGDLS and YYNGEE.

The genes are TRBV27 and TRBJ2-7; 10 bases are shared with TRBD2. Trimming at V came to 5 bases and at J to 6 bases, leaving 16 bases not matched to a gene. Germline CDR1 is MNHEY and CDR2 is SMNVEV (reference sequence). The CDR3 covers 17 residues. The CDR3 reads CASSITLTPSGGGEQYF. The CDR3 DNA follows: TGTGCCAGCAGTATCACACTCACCCCTAGCGGGGGTGGCGAGCAGTACTTC.

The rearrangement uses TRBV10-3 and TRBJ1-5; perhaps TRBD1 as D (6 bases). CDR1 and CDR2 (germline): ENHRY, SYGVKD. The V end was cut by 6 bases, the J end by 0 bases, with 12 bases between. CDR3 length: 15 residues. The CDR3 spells CAISLRGDSNQPQHF. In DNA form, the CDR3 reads TGTGCCATCAGCCTCAGGGGAGATAGCAATCAGCCCCAGCATTTT.

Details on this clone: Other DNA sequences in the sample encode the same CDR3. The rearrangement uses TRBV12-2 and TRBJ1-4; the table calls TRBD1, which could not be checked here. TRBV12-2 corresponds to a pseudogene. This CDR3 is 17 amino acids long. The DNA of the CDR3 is TGTGCAAGTCGCTTAGGCCGGGACAGGCCAACTAATGAAAAACTGTTTTTT. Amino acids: CASRLGRDRPTNEKLFF.

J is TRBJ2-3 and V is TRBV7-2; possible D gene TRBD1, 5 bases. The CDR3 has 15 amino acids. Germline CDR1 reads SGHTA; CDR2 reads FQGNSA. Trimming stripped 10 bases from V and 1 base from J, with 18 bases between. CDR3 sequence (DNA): TGTGCCACCTTCCTTACAGGCGTCGGCACAGATACGCAGTATTTT. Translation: CATFLTGVGTDTQYF.

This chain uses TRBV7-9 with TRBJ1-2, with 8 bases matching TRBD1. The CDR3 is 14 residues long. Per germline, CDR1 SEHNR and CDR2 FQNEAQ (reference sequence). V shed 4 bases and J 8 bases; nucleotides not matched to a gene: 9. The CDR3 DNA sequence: TGTGCCAGCAGCTCCCAGGCAGGGGGCGTGGGCTACACCTTC. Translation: CASSSQAGGVGYTF.

CDR3 DNA sequence: TGTGCCTGGAGTCCCCGGACGGGAAGAAGTACAGATACGCAGTATTTT. Protein: CAWSPRTGRSTDTQYF. The chain uses TRBV30 and TRBJ2-3; tentatively, D is TRBD2 (5 bases). V gave up 2 bases and J gave up 3 bases, with 18 bases separating them. There are 16 residues in the CDR3. CDR1 and CDR2 (germline): GTSNPN, SVGIG (reference sequence).

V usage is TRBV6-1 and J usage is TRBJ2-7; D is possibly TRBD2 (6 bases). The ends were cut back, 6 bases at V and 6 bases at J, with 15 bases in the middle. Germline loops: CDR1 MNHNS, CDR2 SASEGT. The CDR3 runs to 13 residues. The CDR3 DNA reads TGTGCCAGCAGGGACGGATCGGAGGGCGAGCAGTACTTC. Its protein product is CASRDGSEGEQYF.

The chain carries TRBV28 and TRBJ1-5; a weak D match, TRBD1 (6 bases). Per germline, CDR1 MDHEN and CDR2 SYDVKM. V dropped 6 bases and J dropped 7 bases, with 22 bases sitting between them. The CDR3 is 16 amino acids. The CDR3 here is CASSLVPSGTMQPQHF. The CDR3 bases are TGTGCCAGCAGCTTGGTCCCCTCGGGGACAATGCAGCCCCAGCATTTT.

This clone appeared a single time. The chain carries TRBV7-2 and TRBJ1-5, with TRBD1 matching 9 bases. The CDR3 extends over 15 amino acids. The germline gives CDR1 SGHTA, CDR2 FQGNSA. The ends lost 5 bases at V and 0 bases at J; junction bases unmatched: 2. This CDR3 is CASSPQGASNQPQHF. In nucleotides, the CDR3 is TGTGCCAGCAGCCCACAGGGGGCTAGCAATCAGCCCCAGCATTTT.

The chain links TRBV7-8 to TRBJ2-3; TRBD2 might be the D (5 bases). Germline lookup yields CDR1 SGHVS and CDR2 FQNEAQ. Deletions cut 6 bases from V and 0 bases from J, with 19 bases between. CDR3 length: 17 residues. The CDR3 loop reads CASRTDPRGSSTDTQYF. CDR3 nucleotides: TGTGCCAGCAGGACCGATCCCCGGGGTTCTAGCACAGATACGCAGTATTTT.

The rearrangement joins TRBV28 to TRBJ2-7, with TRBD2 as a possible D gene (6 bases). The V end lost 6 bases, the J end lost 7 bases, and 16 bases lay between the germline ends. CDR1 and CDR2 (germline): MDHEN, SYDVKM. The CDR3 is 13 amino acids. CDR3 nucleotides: TGTGCCAGCAGACGAGCGGGTGTTCGGGAGCAGTACTTC. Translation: CASRRAGVREQYF.

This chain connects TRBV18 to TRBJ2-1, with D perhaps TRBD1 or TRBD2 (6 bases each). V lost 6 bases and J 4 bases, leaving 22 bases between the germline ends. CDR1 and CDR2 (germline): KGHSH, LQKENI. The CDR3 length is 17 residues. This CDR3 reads CASSQLQGGGRYNEQFF. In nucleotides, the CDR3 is TGTGCCAGCTCGCAACTACAAGGGGGAGGTCGTTACAATGAGCAGTTCTTC.

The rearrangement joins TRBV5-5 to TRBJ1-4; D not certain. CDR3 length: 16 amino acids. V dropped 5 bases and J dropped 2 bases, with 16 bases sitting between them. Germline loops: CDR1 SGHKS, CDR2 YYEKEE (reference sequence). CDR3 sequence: CASSATAGSTNEKLFF. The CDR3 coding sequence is TGTGCCAGCAGTGCGACTGCTGGGAGCACTAATGAAAAACTGTTTTTT.

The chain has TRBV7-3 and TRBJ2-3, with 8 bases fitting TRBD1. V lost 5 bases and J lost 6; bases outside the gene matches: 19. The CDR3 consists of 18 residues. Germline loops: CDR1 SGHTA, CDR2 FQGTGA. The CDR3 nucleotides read TGTGCCAGCAGCCTCGATTCCCCCGGGACAGGACTTCGGGATACGCAGTATTTT. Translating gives CASSLDSPGTGLRDTQYF.

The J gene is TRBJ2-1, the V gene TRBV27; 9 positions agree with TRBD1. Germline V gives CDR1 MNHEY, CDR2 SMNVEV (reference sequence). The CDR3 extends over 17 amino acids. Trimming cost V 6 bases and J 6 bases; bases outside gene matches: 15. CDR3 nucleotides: TGTGCCAGCAGCCACGACCTGACAGGGGGACCGGGCAATGAGCAGTTCTTC. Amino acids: CASSHDLTGGPGNEQFF.

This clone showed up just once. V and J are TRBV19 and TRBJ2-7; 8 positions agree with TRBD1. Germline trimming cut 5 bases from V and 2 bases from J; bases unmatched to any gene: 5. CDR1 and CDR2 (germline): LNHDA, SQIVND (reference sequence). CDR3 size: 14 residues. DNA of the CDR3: TGTGCCAGTAGTTATCTGACAGGGGCCTACGAGCAGTACTTC. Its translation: CASSYLTGAYEQYF.

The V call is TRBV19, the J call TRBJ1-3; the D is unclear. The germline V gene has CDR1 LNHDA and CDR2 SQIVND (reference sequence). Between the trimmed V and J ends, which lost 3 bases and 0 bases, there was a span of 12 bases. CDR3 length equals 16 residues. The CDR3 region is CASSMGVRASGNTIYF. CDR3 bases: TGTGCCAGTAGTATGGGTGTGAGAGCCTCTGGAAACACCATATATTTT.

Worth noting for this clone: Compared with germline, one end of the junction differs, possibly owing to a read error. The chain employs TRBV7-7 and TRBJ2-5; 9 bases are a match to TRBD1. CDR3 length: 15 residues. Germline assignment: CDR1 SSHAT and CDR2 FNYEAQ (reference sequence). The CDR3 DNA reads TGTGCTAGCAGCTTACAGGGGGCCGGGCAGGAGACCCAGTACTTC. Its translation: CASSLQGAGQETQYF.

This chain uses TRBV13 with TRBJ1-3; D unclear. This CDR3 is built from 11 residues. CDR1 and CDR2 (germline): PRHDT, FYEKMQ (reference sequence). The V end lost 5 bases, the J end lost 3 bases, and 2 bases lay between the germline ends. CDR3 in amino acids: CASSIGNTIYF. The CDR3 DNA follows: TGTGCCAGCAGCATTGGAAACACCATATATTTT.

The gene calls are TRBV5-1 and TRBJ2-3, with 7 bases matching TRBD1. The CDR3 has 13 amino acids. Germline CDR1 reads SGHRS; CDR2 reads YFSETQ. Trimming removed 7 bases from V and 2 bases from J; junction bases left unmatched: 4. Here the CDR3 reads CASHGQDTDTQYF. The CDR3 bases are TGCGCCAGCCATGGACAGGACACAGATACGCAGTATTTT.

The CDR3 nucleotides are TGTGCCAGCTCACCAGGGACTAGCGGGGGGCGCTTCACAGATACGCAGTATTTT. The encoded protein is CASSPGTSGGRFTDTQYF. V is TRBV18 and J is TRBJ2-3; 15 bases match TRBD2. The CDR3 is made up of 18 amino acids. Germline V lookup: CDR1 KGHSH, CDR2 LQKENI. V shed 2 bases, J shed 2 bases, and the junction held 5 bases outside the gene matches.

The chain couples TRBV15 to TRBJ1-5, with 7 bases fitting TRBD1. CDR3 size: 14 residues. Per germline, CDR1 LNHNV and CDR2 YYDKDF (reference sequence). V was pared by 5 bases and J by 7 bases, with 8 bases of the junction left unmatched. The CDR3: CATSLTGTAQPQHF. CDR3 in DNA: TGTGCCACCAGCTTAACCGGGACAGCACAGCCCCAGCATTTT.

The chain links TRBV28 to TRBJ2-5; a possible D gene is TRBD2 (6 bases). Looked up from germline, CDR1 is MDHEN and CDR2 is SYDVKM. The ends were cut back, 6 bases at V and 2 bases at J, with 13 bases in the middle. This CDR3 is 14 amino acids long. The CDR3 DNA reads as TGTGCCAGCAGCCCGGCGGGACTTCAAGAGACCCAGTACTTC. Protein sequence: CASSPAGLQETQYF.

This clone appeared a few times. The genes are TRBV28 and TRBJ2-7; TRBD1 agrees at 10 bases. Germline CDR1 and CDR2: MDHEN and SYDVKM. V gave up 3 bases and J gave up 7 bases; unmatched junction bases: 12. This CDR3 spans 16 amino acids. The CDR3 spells CASSFPPTGGSMEQYF. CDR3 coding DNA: TGTGCCAGCAGTTTCCCCCCGACAGGGGGCTCAATGGAGCAGTACTTC. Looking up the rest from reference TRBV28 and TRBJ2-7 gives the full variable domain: DVKVTQSSRYLVKRTGEKVFLECVQDMDHENMFWYRQDPGLGLRLIYFSYDVKMKEKGDIPEGYSVSREKKERFSLILESASTNQTSMYLCASSFPPTGGSMEQYFGPGTRLTVT.

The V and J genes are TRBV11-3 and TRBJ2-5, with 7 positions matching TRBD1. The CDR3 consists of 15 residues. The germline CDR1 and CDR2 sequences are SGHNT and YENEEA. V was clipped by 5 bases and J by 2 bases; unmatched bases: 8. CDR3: CASSPDRELQETQYF. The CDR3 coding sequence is TGTGCCAGCAGCCCAGACAGGGAACTTCAAGAGACCCAGTACTTC.

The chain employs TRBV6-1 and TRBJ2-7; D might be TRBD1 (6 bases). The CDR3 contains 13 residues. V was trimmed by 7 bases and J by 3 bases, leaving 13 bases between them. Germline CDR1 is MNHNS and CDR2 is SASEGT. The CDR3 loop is CASTRDTYYEQYF. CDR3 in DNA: TGTGCCAGCACTAGGGACACCTACTACGAGCAGTACTTC.